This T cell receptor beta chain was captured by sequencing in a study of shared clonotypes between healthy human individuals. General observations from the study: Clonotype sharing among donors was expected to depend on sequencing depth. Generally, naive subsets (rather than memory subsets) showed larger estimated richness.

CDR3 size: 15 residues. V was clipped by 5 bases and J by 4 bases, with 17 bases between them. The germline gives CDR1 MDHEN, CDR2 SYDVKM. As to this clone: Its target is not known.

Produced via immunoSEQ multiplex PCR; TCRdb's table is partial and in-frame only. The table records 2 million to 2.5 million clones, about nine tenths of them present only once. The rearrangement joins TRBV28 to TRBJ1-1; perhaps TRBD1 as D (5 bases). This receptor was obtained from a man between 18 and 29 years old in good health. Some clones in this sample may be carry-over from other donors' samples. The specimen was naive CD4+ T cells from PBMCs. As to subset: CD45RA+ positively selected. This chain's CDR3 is CASSPSLGDFTEAFF. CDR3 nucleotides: TGTGCCAGCAGTCCCTCCTTGGGGGACTTCACTGAAGCTTTCTTT.